This TCR beta chain was profiled in a study of blood T cells in healthy people across ages. Background on the study: Roughly one uniquely barcoded beta molecule per two T cells was captured.

Samples had at least 7 million PBMCs isolated from them. Primers used in a second PCR of about 7 to 12 cycles were a sample-barcoded 5' primer and a J-beta primer mix. MiXCR, run by TCRdb on the 5' RACE reads, gives a single entry per CDR3 protein. The data contain 600,000 to 850,000 distinct CDR3 sequences, more than 20% of them singletons. This clonotype was seen a few times. V shed 6 bases and J shed 4 bases, with 10 bases lying between them. CDR3 length equals 12 residues. In germline, CDR1 is ENHRY, CDR2 SYGVKD. This sample also belongs to another study, concerning T cells of mothers and their children. That paper notes: Compared with unrelated pairs, related mother-child pairs had slightly higher, non-significant overlap.

This chain uses TRBV10-3 with TRBJ2-7; unclear D gene. The sample consisted of blood. The sequence derives from a boy between 10 and 17 years old in good health. The CDR3: CAIRSPKYEQYF. The CDR3 region has the DNA TGTGCCATCAGGTCCCCGAAGTACGAGCAGTACTTC.